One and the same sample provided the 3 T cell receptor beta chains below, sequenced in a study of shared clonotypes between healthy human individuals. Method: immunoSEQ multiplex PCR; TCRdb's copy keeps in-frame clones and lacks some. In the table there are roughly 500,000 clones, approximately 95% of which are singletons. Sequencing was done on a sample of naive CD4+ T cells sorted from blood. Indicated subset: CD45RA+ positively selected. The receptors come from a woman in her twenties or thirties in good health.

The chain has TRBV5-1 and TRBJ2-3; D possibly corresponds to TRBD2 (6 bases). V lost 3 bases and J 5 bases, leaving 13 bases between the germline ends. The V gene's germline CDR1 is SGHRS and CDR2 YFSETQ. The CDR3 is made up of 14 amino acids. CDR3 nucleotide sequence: TGCGCCAGCAGCTCGACGGGAGTCATAGATACGCAGTATTTT. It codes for CASSSTGVIDTQYF.

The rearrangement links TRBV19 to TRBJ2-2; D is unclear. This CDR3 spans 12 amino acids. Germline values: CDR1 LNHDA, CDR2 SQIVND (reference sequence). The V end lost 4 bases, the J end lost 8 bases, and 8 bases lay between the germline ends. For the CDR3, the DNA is TGTGCCAGTAGTACTTTTTGGGGGGAGCTGTTTTTT. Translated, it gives CASSTFWGELFF.

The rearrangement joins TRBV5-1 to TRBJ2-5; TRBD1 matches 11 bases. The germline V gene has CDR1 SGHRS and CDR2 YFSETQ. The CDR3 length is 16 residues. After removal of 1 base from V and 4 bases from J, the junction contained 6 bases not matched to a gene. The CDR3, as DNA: TGCGCCAGCAGCTTGAATGGACAGGGGGCCTTAGAGACCCAGTACTTC. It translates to CASSLNGQGALETQYF.